These T cell receptor beta chains were read from a single sample in a study of T cells after yellow fever vaccination. TCRdb used MiXCR to reprocess the 5' RACE reads, holding one entry per CDR3 protein. Seen here are about 550,000 distinct CDR3 sequences, roughly 21% observed once, and the top ten hold roughly an eighth. The sequences come from PBMCs, collected 15 days after the yellow fever booster vaccination. All receptors derive from a man aged 25 to 40 who received the YFV17D yellow fever vaccine. CDR3s include the opening cysteine and the closing phenylalanine or tryptophan. Fields, in order: CDR3 DNA, CDR3 protein, clone size, D gene, J gene, V gene, CDR3 length. A D gene is named only where the DNA matches it firmly. Clone size, where shown, is once, few, many, or a class for clones that have expanded.

DNA: TGTGCCAGCAGCTCCTGGGGAGTCGACATTCAGTACTTC
CDR3: CASSSWGVDIQYF
size: few
D: .
J: TRBJ2-4
V: TRBV14
length: 13

DNA: TGTGCCAGCAGTTTAGCCATCACAGGGGGCCGTGGGGCCAACGTCCTGACTTTC
CDR3: CASSLAITGGRGANVLTF
size: .
D: TRBD1
J: TRBJ2-6
V: TRBV12-3/TRBV12-4
length: 18

DNA: TGCGCCAGCAGCCAAGATAGAGGACCCGGATCACCCCTCCACTTT
CDR3: CASSQDRGPGSPLHF
size: few
D: .
J: TRBJ1-6
V: TRBV4-3
length: 15

DNA: TGTGCCAGCAGCCAGGTGGACACCACCTACGAGCAGTACTTC
CDR3: CASSQVDTTYEQYF
size: .
D: .
J: TRBJ2-7
V: TRBV21-1
length: 14

DNA: TGTGCCAGCCTGGCGGTCGAGACCCAGTACTTC
CDR3: CASLAVETQYF
size: .
D: .
J: TRBJ2-5
V: TRBV7-9
length: 11

DNA: TGCGCCAGCAGCTCGGACCCGCGCCAAGAGACCCAGTACTTC
CDR3: CASSSDPRQETQYF
size: few
D: .
J: TRBJ2-5
V: TRBV5-1
length: 14

DNA: TGTGCCAGCAGCCTTACTAGCGGGAGGGCCCTCCAAGCAGATACGCAGTATTTT
CDR3: CASSLTSGRALQADTQYF
size: few
D: TRBD2
J: TRBJ2-3
V: TRBV4-2
length: 18

DNA: TGTGCCAGCAGTTTAATTCGGGGAACTTCCTACGAGCAGTACTTC
CDR3: CASSLIRGTSYEQYF
size: .
D: .
J: TRBJ2-7
V: TRBV12-3/TRBV12-4
length: 15

DNA: TGCGCCAGCAGCTTTGGCAGCGCCCAAGAGACCCAGTACTTC
CDR3: CASSFGSAQETQYF
size: .
D: .
J: TRBJ2-5
V: TRBV5-1
length: 14

DNA: TGCAGTGCTAGAGACCCAGCGGGGGACTACGAGCAGTACTTC
CDR3: CSARDPAGDYEQYF
size: .
D: TRBD2
J: TRBJ2-7
V: TRBV20-1
length: 14

DNA: TGTGCCAGCACTCCAGACGGGACAGGAGAGACCCAGTACTTC
CDR3: CASTPDGTGETQYF
size: .
D: TRBD1
J: TRBJ2-5
V: TRBV12-3/TRBV12-4
length: 14

DNA: TGTGCCAGCAACTGGGGGCAGGGGGCGAACACCGGGGAGCTGTTTTTT
CDR3: CASNWGQGANTGELFF
size: few
D: TRBD1
J: TRBJ2-2
V: TRBV7-2
length: 16

DNA: TGTGCCAGCAGTTGGGGGGCAGGGGACTACGAGCAGTACTTC
CDR3: CASSWGAGDYEQYF
size: .
D: .
J: TRBJ2-7
V: TRBV28
length: 14

DNA: TGTGCCAGCAGTGAGTTCACAGATACGCAGTATTTT
CDR3: CASSEFTDTQYF
size: few
D: .
J: TRBJ2-3
V: TRBV7-2
length: 12

DNA: TGTGCCAGCTCACCACCGGGACAGGGAAACATTCAGTACTTC
CDR3: CASSPPGQGNIQYF
size: many
D: TRBD1
J: TRBJ2-4
V: TRBV18
length: 14

DNA: TGTGCCAGCTTACCGAGACTAGCGGGATCCTCCTACGAGCAGTACTTC
CDR3: CASLPRLAGSSYEQYF
size: few
D: TRBD2
J: TRBJ2-7
V: TRBV27
length: 16

DNA: TGCAGTGCTAGGACAGGGGGCCAGGACATTCAGTACTTC
CDR3: CSARTGGQDIQYF
size: few
D: TRBD1
J: TRBJ2-4
V: TRBV20-1
length: 13

DNA: TGTGCCAGCAGTACTAGCGGGAGGGGACGGTGGAAGCAGTACTTC
CDR3: CASSTSGRGRWKQYF
size: .
D: TRBD2
J: TRBJ2-7
V: TRBV7-2
length: 15

DNA: TGTGCCACTAGTACCGGGACTAGCGGGAGGGACAATGAGCAGTTCTTC
CDR3: CATSTGTSGRDNEQFF
size: .
D: TRBD2
J: TRBJ2-1
V: TRBV15
length: 16

DNA: TGTGCCAGCACCCTCTCTTCCCCGGGAACGCAGTATTTT
CDR3: CASTLSSPGTQYF
size: .
D: .
J: TRBJ2-3
V: TRBV6-2/TRBV6-3
length: 13

DNA: TGTGCCATCAGTGTAAGGGGCATGAACACTGAAGCTTTCTTT
CDR3: CAISVRGMNTEAFF
size: .
D: .
J: TRBJ1-1
V: TRBV10-3
length: 14

DNA: TGTGCCAGCAGCTTAGCAGGGAGGGAGCAGTACTTC
CDR3: CASSLAGREQYF
size: few
D: .
J: TRBJ2-7
V: TRBV7-8
length: 12

DNA: TGCGCCAGCAGCCAACAAGCGGGAAGGTCCTACAATGAGCAGTTCTTC
CDR3: CASSQQAGRSYNEQFF
size: .
D: TRBD2
J: TRBJ2-1
V: TRBV4-3
length: 16

DNA: TGTGCCAGCAGCTTAGCGGCGCCAGCTCTGGGGCAGTTCTTC
CDR3: CASSLAAPALGQFF
size: .
D: .
J: TRBJ2-1
V: TRBV7-2
length: 14

DNA: TGTGCCAGCAGTTACTACGAACTTACGGATACGCAGTATTTT
CDR3: CASSYYELTDTQYF
size: .
D: .
J: TRBJ2-3
V: TRBV6-5
length: 14

DNA: TGCGCCAGCAGCTCTCCGACTAGCGGGAGTAGGACAGATACGCAGTATTTT
CDR3: CASSSPTSGSRTDTQYF
size: .
D: TRBD2
J: TRBJ2-3
V: TRBV5-1
length: 17

DNA: TGCAGTGCTAGGAGAGGGGGTAGTAAGGTTTCCTACAATGAGCAGTTCTTC
CDR3: CSARRGGSKVSYNEQFF
size: .
D: .
J: TRBJ2-1
V: TRBV20-1
length: 17

DNA: TGTGCCAGCAGCCAAGTCAGCGGCACAGATACGCAGTATTTT
CDR3: CASSQVSGTDTQYF
size: .
D: .
J: TRBJ2-3
V: TRBV3-1
length: 14

DNA: TGCAGTGCTCCATCGCAGGGTACCGGGGAGCTGTTTTTT
CDR3: CSAPSQGTGELFF
size: .
D: .
J: TRBJ2-2
V: TRBV20-1
length: 13

DNA: TGTGCCAGCAGCTATTCCCGGGACGGGGTGGCCCAGCATTTT
CDR3: CASSYSRDGVAQHF
size: few
D: .
J: TRBJ1-5
V: TRBV27
length: 14

DNA: TGTGCTAGCAGAACCGGGACAGGGAATACCGGGGAGCTGTTTTTT
CDR3: CASRTGTGNTGELFF
size: few
D: TRBD1
J: TRBJ2-2
V: TRBV7-7
length: 15

DNA: TGTGCCAGCAGTGGTACGCAGTATTTT
CDR3: CASSGTQYF
size: .
D: .
J: TRBJ2-3
V: TRBV7-9
length: 9

DNA: TGCAGCGTTGTTCTTCTACGATTAGTCTCAGATACGCAGTATTTT
CDR3: CSVVLLRLVSDTQYF
size: .
D: .
J: TRBJ2-3
V: TRBV29-1
length: 15

DNA: TGCGCCAGCAGCTTGGGACTAGCGGAACCCTTACAAGAGACCCAGTACTTC
CDR3: CASSLGLAEPLQETQYF
size: few
D: TRBD2
J: TRBJ2-5
V: TRBV5-1
length: 17

DNA: TGCGCCAGCAGTTCTGACGTGGCAGATACGCAGTATTTT
CDR3: CASSSDVADTQYF
size: .
D: .
J: TRBJ2-3
V: TRBV5-1
length: 13

DNA: TGCAGTGCTAGAGATGGGTTAGCTGGGGAGCTGTTTTTT
CDR3: CSARDGLAGELFF
size: few
D: .
J: TRBJ2-2
V: TRBV20-1
length: 13

DNA: TGCAGTGCTAGACCTGGGATCTCCTACGAGCAGTACTTC
CDR3: CSARPGISYEQYF
size: once
D: .
J: TRBJ2-7
V: TRBV20-1
length: 13

DNA: TGTGCCAGCAGTTTAGGACTAGCGGAATTCACAGATACGCAGTATTTT
CDR3: CASSLGLAEFTDTQYF
size: .
D: TRBD2
J: TRBJ2-3
V: TRBV12-3/TRBV12-4
length: 16

DNA: TGCGCCAGCAGCAAACTGGGGACTAGCGGGTGGGTGAACAATGAGCAGTTCTTC
CDR3: CASSKLGTSGWVNNEQFF
size: .
D: TRBD2
J: TRBJ2-1
V: TRBV5-1
length: 18

DNA: TGTGCCAGAGCCCCGAGGGGGACTAACACTGAAGCTTTCTTT
CDR3: CARAPRGTNTEAFF
size: .
D: .
J: TRBJ1-1
V: TRBV19
length: 14